This T cell receptor beta chain appears in the sequencing data of a study of blood T cell repertoires in COVID-19. Allocation to cohorts depended on clinical history reported by the participants. Assay used: immunoSEQ multiplex PCR; TCRdb lists only in-frame clones, some missing. The top ten clones hold 3% to 3.5% of a sample with fewer than 200,000 clones, around 83% of them seen once. Germline CDR1 SGHTA, CDR2 FQGTGA. V lost 3 bases and J lost 1, with 14 bases in between. The CDR3 runs 16 residues. Sequenced input: PBMCs or T cells enriched from blood (not recorded which). This TCR came from a woman aged 30 to 39 who had been exposed to COVID-19. The V and J genes are TRBV7-3 and TRBJ2-3, with D hard to call. The CDR3 is CASSLGQPSRTDTQYF. In DNA form, the CDR3 reads TGTGCCAGCAGCTTGGGCCAGCCTTCCCGCACAGATACGCAGTATTTT.